These 19 T cell receptor beta chains came from one sample sequenced in a study of CD8 T cells in ankylosing spondylitis. TCRdb itself ran the 5' RACE reads through MiXCR, one entry per CDR3 protein. The sample includes over 450,000 distinct CDR3 sequences, roughly 12% of them seen just once. Findings and limits, study-wide: Ankylosing spondylitis blood appeared to carry a characteristic TCR beta motif of seven to nine highly homologous variants.

These receptors' targets are unknown. Specimen: blood, either unsorted or a sorted T cell fraction (not recorded which). These receptors were collected from a male donor with ankylosing spondylitis.

This clonotype was detected ten times or more. The J gene is TRBJ1-1, the V gene TRBV27; TRBD1 agrees at 9 bases. J gave up 4 bases and V 5 bases, and 11 bases lay outside the gene matches. CDR1 and CDR2 (germline): MNHEY, SMNVEV (reference sequence). This CDR3 spans 16 amino acids. The CDR3 sequence is CASSRTGGAGRTEAFF. The CDR3 DNA sequence: TGTGCCAGCAGTCGAACAGGGGGCGCAGGTCGCACTGAAGCTTTCTTT.

The sample holds a few counts of this clonotype. The chain employs TRBV11-3 and TRBJ2-2, with D unresolved. The CDR3 is 15 amino acids. In germline, CDR1 is SGHNT, CDR2 YENEEA. V was pared by 5 bases and J by 3 bases, with 13 bases between. This chain's CDR3 is CASSPPLPYTGELFF. For the CDR3, the DNA is TGTGCCAGCAGCCCACCCCTCCCCTACACCGGGGAGCTGTTTTTT.

J is TRBJ2-7 and V is TRBV6-5; perhaps D is TRBD1 or TRBD2 (5 bases each). Germline V gives CDR1 MNHEY, CDR2 SVGAGI. The CDR3 loop spans 15 amino acids. Trimming shortened V by 0 bases and J by 2 bases, and 11 bases separated the two germline ends. This chain's CDR3 is CASSYSGDDPYEQYV. The CDR3 DNA sequence: TGTGCCAGCAGTTACTCGGGGGACGACCCCTACGAGCAGTACGTC.

This rearrangement joins TRBV14 to TRBJ2-7; D remains ambiguous. The germline CDR1 and CDR2 sequences are SGHDN and FVKESK. V gave up 4 bases and J gave up 3 bases, with 19 bases separating them. CDR3 size: 16 residues. The DNA for the CDR3 is TGTGCCAGCAGCCGAGCTCTGGCGTTAAACCACTACGAGCAGTACTTC. Amino acid sequence: CASSRALALNHYEQYF.

The chain links TRBV12-3 or TRBV12-4 to TRBJ2-1; no definite D call. CDR3 size: 18 residues. CDR3 coding DNA: TGTACCATCAGTTTAGAAAGGTTCGCCGGAAGCTCCTACAATGAGCAGTTCTTC. Translation gives CTISLERFAGSSYNEQFF.

The chain joins TRBV10-2 to TRBJ2-5; the D is unclear. The ends were cut back, 2 bases at V and 4 bases at J, with 8 bases in the middle. The germline V gene has CDR1 WSHSY and CDR2 SAAADI. The CDR3 is 13 amino acids. The CDR3 region is CASSENVGETQYF. In nucleotides, the CDR3 is TGCGCCAGCAGTGAGAACGTGGGAGAGACCCAGTACTTC.

This clonotype was observed a few times. V usage is TRBV7-2 and J usage is TRBJ2-3, with 7 positions matching TRBD2. V trimming: 4 bases; J trimming: 2 bases; junction bases outside the gene matches: 6. There are 15 residues in the CDR3. CDR1 SGHTA and CDR2 FQGNSA come from the germline V gene. The CDR3 DNA is TGTGCCAGCAGCTCGGCCGGGACTACCACAGATACGCAGTATTTT. This encodes CASSSAGTTTDTQYF.

This clonotype was seen only a few times. V usage is TRBV18 and J usage is TRBJ1-1; D gene ambiguous. The CDR3 sequence is 15 residues long. The germline V gene has CDR1 KGHSH and CDR2 LQKENI. Trimming shortened V by 3 bases and J by 1 base, and 12 bases separated the two germline ends. CDR3 nucleotide sequence: TGTGCCAGCTCACCCCTCCCTGCGAGGAACACTGAAGCTTTCTTT. Translation: CASSPLPARNTEAFF.

This chain joins TRBV7-9 and TRBJ1-2, with a possible D match to TRBD1 (6 bases). V was trimmed by 5 bases and J by 8 bases, leaving 9 bases between them. Germline CDR1 reads SEHNR; CDR2 reads FQNEAQ (reference sequence). CDR3 length: 11 amino acids. CDR3 sequence reads: CASSQGIGYTF. CDR3 DNA: TGTGCCAGCAGCCAGGGGATCGGCTACACCTTC. Full variable domain (remainder filled in from reference TRBV7-9 and TRBJ1-2): DTGVSQNPRHKITKRGQNVTFRCDPISEHNRLYWYRQTLGQGPEFLTYFQNEAQLEKSRLLSDRFSAERPKGSFSTLEIQRTEQGDSAMYLCASSQGIGYTFGSGTRLTVV.

The chain combines TRBV7-2 with TRBJ1-3; D gene unclear. The CDR3 is made up of 15 amino acids. V was cut by 4 bases and J by 3 bases, with 13 bases left in between. CDR1 is SGHTA and CDR2 is FQGNSA in the germline V gene. The CDR3 protein is CASSSTPLYGNTIYF. The CDR3 coding sequence is TGTGCCAGCAGCTCCACTCCTCTATATGGAAACACCATATATTTT.

This clonotype was recorded a few times. The chain is built from TRBV20-1 and TRBJ1-2; D is unresolved. The V gene's germline CDR1 is DFQATT and CDR2 SNEGSKA (reference sequence). The CDR3 is made up of 12 amino acids. V lost 2 bases, J lost 7 bases, and 11 bases lay in between. The CDR3 sequence is CSARITAGGYTF. Written as DNA, the CDR3 is TGCAGTGCTAGAATTACAGCGGGTGGCTACACCTTC.

This clonotype was observed a few times. The chain joins TRBV20-1 to TRBJ2-3; no clear D. CDR1 DFQATT and CDR2 SNEGSKA come from the germline V gene (reference sequence). Trimming left V 6 bases short and J 3 bases short, with 13 bases between. This CDR3 has 13 residues. The DNA of the CDR3 is TGCAGTGCCCCCCATTCGGTGACAGATACGCAGTATTTT. This gives the protein CSAPHSVTDTQYF.

The J gene is TRBJ1-5, the V gene TRBV3-1; D is ambiguous. Trimming took off 4 bases at V and 15 bases at J, with 19 bases between the two ends. CDR1 is LGHDT, CDR2 YNNKEL, per germline (reference sequence). CDR3 length: 13 residues. The CDR3 DNA follows: TGTGCCAGCAGCCCGACTGCCCGGGATATAAGGCATTTT. Its translation is CASSPTARDIRHF.

This clonotype was seen a handful of times. V gene TRBV15 combines with J gene TRBJ1-1; perhaps TRBD1 as D (5 bases). From germline, CDR1 is LNHNV and CDR2 YYDKDF (reference sequence). Trimming shortened V by 3 bases and J by 2 bases, and 7 bases separated the two germline ends. This CDR3 comprises 13 residues. The CDR3 DNA follows: TGTGCCACCAGCAGCCAGGGAAACACTGAAGCTTTCTTT. Translation: CATSSQGNTEAFF.

The V and J genes are TRBV6-1 and TRBJ1-1, with D tentatively TRBD1 (6 bases). The V gene lost 5 bases and the J gene lost 9 bases, with 13 bases spanning the gap. CDR3 length: 12 amino acids. Germline V gene sequence: CDR1 MNHNS, CDR2 SASEGT. The DNA of the CDR3 is TGTGCCAGCAGTCGATGGGGGGGGCAAGCTTTCTTT. Translating gives CASSRWGGQAFF.

This clonotype was detected ten times or more. The rearrangement links TRBV11-2 to TRBJ2-7, with a tentative D call TRBD1 (6 bases). The CDR3 is made up of 12 amino acids. Per germline, CDR1 SGHAT and CDR2 FQNNGV. Trimming shortened V by 5 bases and J by 6 bases, and 11 bases separated the two germline ends. CDR3 loop: CASSPGQIEQYV. The DNA for the CDR3 is TGTGCCAGCAGCCCCGGACAGATCGAGCAGTACGTC.

This clonotype was found a few times. This chain joins TRBV20-1 and TRBJ2-5; 8 bases are a match to TRBD1. Looked up from germline, CDR1 is DFQATT and CDR2 is SNEGSKA (reference sequence). The CDR3 sequence is 13 residues long. Trimming took 6 bases from V and 4 from J; bases not matched to a gene: 7. The CDR3 spells CSAQRTGLETQYF. In DNA, the CDR3 is TGCAGTGCCCAACGGACAGGGCTAGAGACCCAGTACTTC.

This sequence joins TRBV2 and TRBJ1-1, with a weak D call TRBD1 (5 bases). There are 14 residues in the CDR3. V lost 8 bases, J lost 8 bases, and 21 bases lay in between. Germline V gene lookup returns CDR1 SNHLY and CDR2 FYNNEI. CDR3 nucleotides: TGTGCCAGCGCTGTATCCGGGGGGAGTAAGGAAGCTTTCTTT. Protein sequence: CASAVSGGSKEAFF.

This clonotype was recorded many times. The J gene is TRBJ2-3, the V gene TRBV5-1; D gene ambiguous. This CDR3 comprises 14 residues. CDR1 and CDR2 (germline): SGHRS, YFSETQ. V lost 0 bases and J 2 bases, leaving 7 bases between the germline ends. CDR3 loop: CASSLESSTDTQYF. As DNA, the CDR3 is TGCGCCAGCAGCTTGGAATCCTCCACAGATACGCAGTATTTT.